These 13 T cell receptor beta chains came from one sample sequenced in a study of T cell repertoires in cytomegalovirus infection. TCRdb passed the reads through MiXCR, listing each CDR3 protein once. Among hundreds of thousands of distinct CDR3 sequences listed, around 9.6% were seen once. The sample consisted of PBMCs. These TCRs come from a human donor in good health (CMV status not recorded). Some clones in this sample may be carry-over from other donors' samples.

The CDR3, as DNA: TGTGCCAGCAGTTTAGCTTTAGGCCTTGGGGGGAACACAGATACGCAGTATTTT. It encodes CASSLALGLGGNTDTQYF. This chain uses TRBV12-3 or TRBV12-4 with TRBJ2-3; tentatively, D is TRBD2 (6 bases). The CDR3 is 18 residues long. Trimming took off 0 bases at V and 2 bases at J, with 18 bases between the two ends.

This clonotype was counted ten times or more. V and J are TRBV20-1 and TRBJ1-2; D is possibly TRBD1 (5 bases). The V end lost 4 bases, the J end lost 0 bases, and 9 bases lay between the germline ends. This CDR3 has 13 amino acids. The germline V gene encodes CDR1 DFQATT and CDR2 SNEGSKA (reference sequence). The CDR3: CSATRGSNYGYTF. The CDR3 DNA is TGCAGTGCTACCCGGGGGTCTAACTATGGCTACACCTTC.

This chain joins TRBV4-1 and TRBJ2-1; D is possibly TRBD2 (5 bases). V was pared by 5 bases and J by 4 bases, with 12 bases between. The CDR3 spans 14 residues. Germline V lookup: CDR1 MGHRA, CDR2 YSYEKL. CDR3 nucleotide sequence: TGCGCCAGCAGCTCCCCCGGGATGTACAATGAGCAGTTCTTC. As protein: CASSSPGMYNEQFF.

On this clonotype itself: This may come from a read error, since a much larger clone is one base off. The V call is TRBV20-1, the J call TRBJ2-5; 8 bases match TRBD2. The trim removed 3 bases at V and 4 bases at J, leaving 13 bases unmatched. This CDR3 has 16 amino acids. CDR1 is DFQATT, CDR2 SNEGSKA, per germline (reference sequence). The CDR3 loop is CSASPPAGAVGETQYF. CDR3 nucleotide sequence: TGCAGTGCTAGTCCCCCAGCGGGGGCTGTCGGAGAGACCCAGTACTTC.

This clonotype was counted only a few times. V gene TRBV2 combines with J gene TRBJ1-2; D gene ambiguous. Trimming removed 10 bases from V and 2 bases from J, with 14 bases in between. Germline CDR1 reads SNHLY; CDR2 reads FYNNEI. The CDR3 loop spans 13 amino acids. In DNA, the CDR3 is TGTGCCACCACCTCGTCAGAAAACTATGGCTACACCTTC. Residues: CATTSSENYGYTF.

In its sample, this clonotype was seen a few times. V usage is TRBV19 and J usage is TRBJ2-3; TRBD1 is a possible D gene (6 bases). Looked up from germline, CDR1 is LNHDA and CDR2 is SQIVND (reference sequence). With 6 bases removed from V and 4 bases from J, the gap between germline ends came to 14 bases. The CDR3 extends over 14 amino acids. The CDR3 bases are TGTGCCAGTAGCCCGACAGGAGTGGCAGATACGCAGTATTTT. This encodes CASSPTGVADTQYF.

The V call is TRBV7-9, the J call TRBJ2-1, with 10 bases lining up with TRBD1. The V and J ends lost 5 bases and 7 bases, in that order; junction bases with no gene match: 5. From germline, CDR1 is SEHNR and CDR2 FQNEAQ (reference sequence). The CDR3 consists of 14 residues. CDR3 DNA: TGTGCCAGCAGCCCCGACAGGGGGCGGAATGAGCAGTTCTTC. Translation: CASSPDRGRNEQFF.

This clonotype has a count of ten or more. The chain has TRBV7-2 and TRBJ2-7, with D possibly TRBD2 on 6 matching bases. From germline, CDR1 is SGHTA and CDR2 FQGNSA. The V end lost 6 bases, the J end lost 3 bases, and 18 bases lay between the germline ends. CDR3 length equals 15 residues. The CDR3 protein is CASSLLAGENYEQYF. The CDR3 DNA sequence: TGTGCCAGCAGTCTACTAGCCGGGGAAAACTACGAGCAGTACTTC.

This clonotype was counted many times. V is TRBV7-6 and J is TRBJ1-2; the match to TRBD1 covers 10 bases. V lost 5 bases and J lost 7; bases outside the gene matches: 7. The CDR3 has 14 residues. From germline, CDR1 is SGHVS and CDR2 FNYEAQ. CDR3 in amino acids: CASSREGQGVGYTF. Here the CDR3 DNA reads TGTGCCAGCAGCCGAGAAGGACAGGGGGTTGGCTACACCTTC.

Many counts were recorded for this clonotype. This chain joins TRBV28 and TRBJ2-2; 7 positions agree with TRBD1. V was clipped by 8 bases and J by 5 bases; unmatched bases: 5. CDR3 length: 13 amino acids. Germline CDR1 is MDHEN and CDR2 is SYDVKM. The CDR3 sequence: CASSTGLTGELFF. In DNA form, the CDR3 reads TGTGCCAGCTCGACAGGGTTAACCGGGGAGCTGTTTTTT.

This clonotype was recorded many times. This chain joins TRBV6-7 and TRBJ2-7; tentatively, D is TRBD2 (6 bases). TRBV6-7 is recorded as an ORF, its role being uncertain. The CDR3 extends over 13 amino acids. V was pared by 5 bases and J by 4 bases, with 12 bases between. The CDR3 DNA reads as TGTGCCAGCAGTGGGCACGGGGGTTACGAGCAGTACGTC. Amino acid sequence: CASSGHGGYEQYV.

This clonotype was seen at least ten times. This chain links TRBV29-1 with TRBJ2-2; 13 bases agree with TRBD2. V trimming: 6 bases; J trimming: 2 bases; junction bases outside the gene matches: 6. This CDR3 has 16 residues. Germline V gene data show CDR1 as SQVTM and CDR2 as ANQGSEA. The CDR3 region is CSVPRGLAGNTGELFF. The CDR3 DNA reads TGCAGCGTCCCCCGGGGACTAGCGGGAAACACCGGGGAGCTGTTTTTT.

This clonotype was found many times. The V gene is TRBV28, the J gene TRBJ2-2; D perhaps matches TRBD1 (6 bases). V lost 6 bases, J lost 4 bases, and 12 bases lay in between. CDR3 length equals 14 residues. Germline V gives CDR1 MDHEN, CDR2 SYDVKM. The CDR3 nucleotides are TGTGCCAGCAGCAAAGGGGGTAGCACCGGGGAGCTGTTTTTT. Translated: CASSKGGSTGELFF.